This paragraph reports one T cell receptor beta chain. The repertoire was sequenced with immunoSEQ multiplex PCR; TCRdb's copy has only in-frame clones and lacks some. This sample has tens of thousands of clones; 85% to 95% occur once, and the top ten carry approximately 0.78%. The record originates from a study of blood T cell repertoires in COVID-19. The CDR3 consists of 14 residues. Losses at the gene ends were 3 bases for V and 5 bases for J; bases not matched to a gene: 5. Germline V gene data show CDR1 as MDHEN and CDR2 as SYDVKM. The sequenced material came from peripheral blood. This chain uses TRBV28 with TRBJ2-7; 9 bases map to TRBD1. The receptor was isolated from an older woman with COVID-19, enrolled during active disease. The CDR3 coding sequence is TGTGCCAGCAGTTTCGGGACAGGGTCCAACGAGCAGTACTTC. Its protein product is CASSFGTGSNEQYF.